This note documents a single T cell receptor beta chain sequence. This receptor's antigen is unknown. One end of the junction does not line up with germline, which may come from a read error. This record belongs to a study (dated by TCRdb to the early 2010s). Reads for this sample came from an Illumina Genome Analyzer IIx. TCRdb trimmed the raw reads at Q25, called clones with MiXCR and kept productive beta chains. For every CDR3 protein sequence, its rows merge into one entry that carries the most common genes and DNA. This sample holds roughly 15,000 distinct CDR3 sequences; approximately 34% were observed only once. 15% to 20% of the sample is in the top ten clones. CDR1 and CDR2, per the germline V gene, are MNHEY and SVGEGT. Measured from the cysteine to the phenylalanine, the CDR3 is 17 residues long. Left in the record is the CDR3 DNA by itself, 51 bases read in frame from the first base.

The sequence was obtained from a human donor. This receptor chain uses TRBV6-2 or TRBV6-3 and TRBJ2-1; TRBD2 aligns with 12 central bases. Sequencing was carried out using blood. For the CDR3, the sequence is CASSGLAGRVEYNEQFF. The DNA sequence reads TGCGCCAGCAGCGGACTAGCGGGAAGAGTCGAGTACAATGAGCAGTTCTTC.